These 18 T cell receptor beta chains were all obtained from the same sample, sequenced in a study of T cell clonotyping in hematopoietic cell transplantation. Assay used: immunoSEQ multiplex PCR; TCRdb lists only in-frame clones, some missing. The repertoire holds about 36,000 clones, 75% to 90% seen once, with approximately 2% in the top ten. The specimen was peripheral blood mononuclear cells. The source is a woman aged 40 to 50 in good health. Some clones in this sample may be carry-over from other donors' samples.

V usage is TRBV5-4 and J usage is TRBJ2-4; 8 positions match TRBD1. CDR3 length equals 15 residues. Germline CDR1 SGHNT, CDR2 YYREEE (reference sequence). V shed 5 bases, J shed 1 base, and the junction held 5 bases outside the gene matches. The CDR3 sequence: CASSPAGGAKNIQYF. The CDR3 nucleotides are TGTGCCAGCAGTCCCGCAGGGGGCGCCAAAAACATTCAGTACTTC. The full variable domain, rest sourced from reference TRBV5-4 and TRBJ2-4, is ETGVTQSPTHLIKTRGQQVTLRCSSQSGHNTVSWYQQALGQGPQFIFQYYREEENGRGNFPPRFSGLQFPNYSSELNVNALELDDSALYLCASSPAGGAKNIQYFGAGTRLSVL.

This chain uses TRBV9 with TRBJ2-5; D may be TRBD2 (5 bases). V gave up 4 bases and J gave up 2 bases, with 12 bases separating them. This CDR3 spans 14 amino acids. The germline V gene has CDR1 SGDLS and CDR2 YYNGEE. The CDR3 loop is CASSFAAEQETQYF. CDR3 DNA sequence: TGTGCCAGCAGCTTTGCAGCGGAACAAGAGACCCAGTACTTC.

The rearrangement links TRBV7-2 to TRBJ2-7; D is uncertain. The CDR3 sequence is 12 residues long. CDR1 is SGHTA and CDR2 is FQGNSA in the germline V gene. V lost 5 bases and J 0 bases, leaving 5 bases between the germline ends. The CDR3 is CASSLNSYEQYF. In DNA form, the CDR3 reads TGTGCCAGCAGCCTAAACTCCTACGAGCAGTACTTC.

The chain carries TRBV5-1 and TRBJ2-7; 9 bases are a match to TRBD2. The trim removed 0 bases at V and 0 bases at J, leaving 1 base unmatched. This CDR3 comprises 15 residues. Germline assignment: CDR1 SGHRS and CDR2 YFSETQ. CDR3 amino acids: CASSLGGGGSYEQYF. CDR3 DNA: TGCGCCAGCAGCTTGGGCGGGGGGGGCTCCTACGAGCAGTACTTC. The full variable domain, completed using reference TRBV5-1 and TRBJ2-7, is KAGVTQTPRYLIKTRGQQVTLSCSPISGHRSVSWYQQTPGQGLQFLFEYFSETQRNKGNFPGRFSGRQFSNSRSEMNVSTLELGDSALYLCASSLGGGGSYEQYFGPGTRLTVT.

The rearrangement uses TRBV11-1 and TRBJ2-3, with D tentatively TRBD2 (5 bases). There are 14 residues in the CDR3. From germline, CDR1 is SGHAT and CDR2 FQDESV (reference sequence). Trimming removed 8 bases at V and 0 bases at J, with 12 bases between. The CDR3 sequence is CASGSGSSTDTQYF. The CDR3 DNA is TGTGCCAGCGGGAGCGGATCTAGCACAGATACGCAGTATTTT.

This clone was detected once. The genes are TRBV11-3 and TRBJ2-7; D is ambiguous. Germline loops: CDR1 SGHNT, CDR2 YENEEA. The CDR3 is 13 amino acids. With 5 bases removed from V and 7 bases from J, the gap between germline ends came to 15 bases. The CDR3 sequence is CASSRNWREEQYF. In DNA, the CDR3 is TGTGCCAGCAGCCGAAACTGGCGTGAAGAGCAGTACTTC.

The chain carries TRBV27 and TRBJ1-1, with D uncertain. Trimming left V 2 bases short and J 3 bases short, with 7 bases between. The CDR3 consists of 13 residues. Germline CDR1 reads MNHEY; CDR2 reads SMNVEV (reference sequence). The CDR3 DNA follows: TGTGCCAGCAGTTTAATTCCAGACACTGAAGCTTTCTTT. Translating it yields CASSLIPDTEAFF.

The chain combines TRBV19 with TRBJ1-2; 7 bases match TRBD1. The CDR3 is 16 residues long. Germline trimming cut 0 bases from V and 0 bases from J; bases unmatched to any gene: 4. The germline gives CDR1 LNHDA, CDR2 SQIVND (reference sequence). CDR3 bases: TGTGCCAGTAGTATAGATTGGACAGGAACTAACTATGGCTACACCTTC. It yields the protein CASSIDWTGTNYGYTF.

This clone has just a few counts. The V and J genes are TRBV6-5 and TRBJ2-4; 11 positions match TRBD2. The trim removed 4 bases at V and 5 bases at J, leaving 4 bases unmatched. Per germline, CDR1 MNHEY and CDR2 SVGAGI. There are 15 residues in the CDR3. The CDR3 reads CASSFHSGRENIQYF. CDR3 DNA: TGTGCCAGCAGTTTCCATAGCGGGAGGGAAAACATTCAGTACTTC.

The chain joins TRBV7-2 to TRBJ1-2, with a possible D match to TRBD1 (6 bases). Trimming removed 0 bases at V and 9 bases at J, with 8 bases between. The CDR3 sequence is 12 residues long. Germline V gene sequence: CDR1 SGHTA, CDR2 FQGNSA. The CDR3 loop reads CASSLAQGRYTF. In DNA, the CDR3 is TGTGCCAGCAGCTTAGCGCAGGGGCGCTACACCTTC. The whole variable domain, filled in from reference TRBV7-2 and TRBJ1-2, reads GAGVSQSPSNKVTEKGKDVELRCDPISGHTALYWYRQSLGQGLEFLIYFQGNSAPDKSGLPSDRFSAERTGGSVSTLTIQRTQQEDSAVYLCASSLAQGRYTFGSGTRLTVV.

CDR3 coding DNA: TGTGCCAGCAGCCCGTTACAGGGAGTGAGTGGGGATACGCAGTATTTT. The encoded protein is CASSPLQGVSGDTQYF. The chain combines TRBV4-2 with TRBJ2-3; possibly TRBD1 for D (6 bases). The CDR3 spans 16 residues. Per the germline V gene, CDR1 is LGHNA and CDR2 is YNFKEQ. The V and J ends lost 4 bases and 6 bases respectively, with 20 bases between them.

This chain uses TRBV28 with TRBJ2-7, with D possibly matching TRBD2 (6 bases). Trimming removed 7 bases at V and 2 bases at J, with 12 bases between. The length of the CDR3 is 13 residues. Germline CDR1 MDHEN, CDR2 SYDVKM. The CDR3 DNA reads as TGTGCCAGCATCCCCGGCGGGGCCTACGAGCAGTACTTC. This encodes CASIPGGAYEQYF.

The J gene is TRBJ2-7, the V gene TRBV6-5; D call uncertain. This CDR3 has 12 residues. Germline CDR1 and CDR2: MNHEY and SVGAGI. V lost 2 bases, J lost 6 bases, and 8 bases lay in between. CDR3 amino acids: CASSYPRSEQYF. For the CDR3, the DNA is TGTGCCAGCAGTTACCCCCGGTCCGAGCAGTACTTC.

The chain links TRBV30 to TRBJ2-2; D is unresolved. CDR3 length: 13 residues. The germline V gene has CDR1 GTSNPN and CDR2 SVGIG (reference sequence). The V end was cut by 5 bases, the J end by 6 bases, with 13 bases between. The CDR3 spells CAWSPSRAGELFF. As DNA, the CDR3 is TGTGCCTGGTCCCCATCTAGGGCCGGGGAGCTGTTTTTT.

The chain joins TRBV14 to TRBJ2-7; the D gene is possibly TRBD2 (6 bases). The CDR3 has 13 residues. Trimming took 4 bases from V and 5 from J, leaving 12 bases between them. The germline CDR1 and CDR2 sequences are SGHDN and FVKESK. The DNA for the CDR3 is TGTGCCAGCAGCCTAAGCGGAGGGGACGAGCAGTACTTC. Its protein is CASSLSGGDEQYF.

In DNA, the CDR3 is TGTGCCAGCAGCCCCAGGGGGATCGCTGAAGCTTTCTTT. Its translation is CASSPRGIAEAFF. The chain couples TRBV25-1 to TRBJ1-1; 7 bases align to TRBD1. CDR3 length: 13 residues. Germline V lookup: CDR1 MGHDK, CDR2 SYGVNS. V shed 6 bases and J 6 bases; nucleotides not matched to a gene: 7.

DNA of the CDR3: TGTGCCAGCAGTTTAAGTTGGCGAGGGGCCTACACCGGGGAGCTGTTTTTT. It is translated as CASSLSWRGAYTGELFF. J is TRBJ2-2 and V is TRBV28, with D perhaps matching TRBD1 or TRBD2 (5 bases each). The germline CDR1 and CDR2 sequences are MDHEN and SYDVKM. Trimming stripped 2 bases from V and 3 bases from J, with 16 bases between. The CDR3 loop spans 17 amino acids. The whole variable domain, remainder taken from reference TRBV28 and TRBJ2-2, is DVKVTQSSRYLVKRTGEKVFLECVQDMDHENMFWYRQDPGLGLRLIYFSYDVKMKEKGDIPEGYSVSREKKERFSLILESASTNQTSMYLCASSLSWRGAYTGELFFGEGSRLTVL.

CDR3 amino acids: CASSRDGEKLFF. The CDR3 DNA reads as TGTGCCAGCAGCCGGGACGGGGAAAAACTGTTTTTT. The gene calls are TRBV5-5 and TRBJ1-4; D perhaps matches TRBD1 (5 bases). Per the germline V gene, CDR1 is SGHKS and CDR2 is YYEKEE (reference sequence). The CDR3 is 12 residues long. Trimming cost V 4 bases and J 8 bases, with 9 bases left between them.